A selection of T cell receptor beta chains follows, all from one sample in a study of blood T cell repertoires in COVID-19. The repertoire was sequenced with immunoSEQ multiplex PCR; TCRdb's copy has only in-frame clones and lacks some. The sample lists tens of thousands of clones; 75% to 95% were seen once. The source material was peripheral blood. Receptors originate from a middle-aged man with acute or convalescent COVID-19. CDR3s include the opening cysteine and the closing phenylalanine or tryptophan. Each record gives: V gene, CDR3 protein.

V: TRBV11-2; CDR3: CASSPERGLTDTQYF
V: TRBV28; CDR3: CATTSSDRATFLFF
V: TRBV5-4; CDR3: CASSHGGRSSGNTIYF
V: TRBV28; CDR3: CASSPHSGANVLTF
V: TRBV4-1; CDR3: CASSRPRTGPSTDTQYF
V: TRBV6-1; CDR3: CASSESFDRAYEQYF
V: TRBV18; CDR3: CASSPDEGWYNEQFF
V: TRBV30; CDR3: CACFRDRGYNEQFF
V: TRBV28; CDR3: CASSFGPGTGSNQPQHF
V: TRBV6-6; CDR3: CASSYAESNQPQHF
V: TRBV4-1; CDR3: CASSQDPSASSYEQYF
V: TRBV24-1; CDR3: CATSGGGTGLREQFF
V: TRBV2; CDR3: CASSVEALRDNEQFF
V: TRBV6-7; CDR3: CASSYSRLEVNYGYTF
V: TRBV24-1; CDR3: CATSDYLAPTNTQYF
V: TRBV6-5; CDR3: CASTTGGRYEQYF